This T cell receptor beta chain is drawn from a study of T cell clonotyping in hematopoietic cell transplantation. Time point defined: recipient sample about 28 days before transplant, after cytoreduction. Samples: about 28 days before transplant, then days 30, 100 and 180 after. This CDR3 region has 14 residues. The germline gives CDR1 SNHLY, CDR2 FYNNEI. Trimming removed 7 bases from V and 1 base from J, with 10 bases in between. The assay was immunoSEQ multiplex PCR, and TCRdb's table has in-frame clones only and misses some. The profile shows roughly 48,000 clones, around 80% of them singletons. The study's findings and limits: Pathologically expanded recipient clonotypes increased progressively from day 30 to day 180 as diversity fell.

This clone showed up just a few times. What it binds is unknown. The chain couples TRBV2 to TRBJ2-2, with a tentative D call TRBD2 (6 bases). The sequence derives from a man aged 55 to 69 with myelodysplastic syndrome. Some clones in this sample may be carry-over from other donors' samples. Sequencing was performed on peripheral blood mononuclear cells, taken before stem cell transplant. The CDR3 coding sequence is TGTGCCAGCACCGTGGAGGGGAACACCGGGGAGCTGTTTTTT. Amino acid sequence: CASTVEGNTGELFF.